Sequencing of this TCR beta chain was carried out in a study of blood T cell repertoires in COVID-19. Recruitment covered 20 to 25 US areas and drew participants whose ages spanned roughly 18 to 89 years. Participants reported their clinical history, and cohort assignment relied on those reports. TCRdb's copy holds only in-frame clones and misses some; the assay was immunoSEQ multiplex PCR. The sample carries 250,000 to 300,000 clones, just over 90% recorded once. The CDR3 has 18 amino acids. Germline V gene lookup returns CDR1 SNHLY and CDR2 FYNNEI. V dropped 3 bases and J dropped 0; count of bases not matched to a gene: 7.

The sequenced sample consisted of PBMCs or T cells enriched from blood (not recorded which). The sequence was collected from a woman aged 40-49 years with acute COVID-19. The rearrangement joins TRBV2 to TRBJ2-6, with 8 bases identical to TRBD2. The CDR3 DNA follows: TGTGCCAGCAGTGAGGTGAGCGGGGGCCGCTCTGGGGCCAACGTCCTGACTTTC. Translation gives CASSEVSGGRSGANVLTF.